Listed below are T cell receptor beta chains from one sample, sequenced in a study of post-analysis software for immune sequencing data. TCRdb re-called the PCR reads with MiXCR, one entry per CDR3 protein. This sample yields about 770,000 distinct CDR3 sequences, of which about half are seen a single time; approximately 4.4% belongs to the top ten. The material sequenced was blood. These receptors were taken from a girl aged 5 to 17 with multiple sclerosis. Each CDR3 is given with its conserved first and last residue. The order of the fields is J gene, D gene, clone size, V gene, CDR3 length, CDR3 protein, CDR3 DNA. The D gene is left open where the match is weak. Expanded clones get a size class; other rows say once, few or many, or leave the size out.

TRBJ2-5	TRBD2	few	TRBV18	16	CASSPQAGSTQETQYF	TGTGCCAGCTCACCGCAAGCGGGATCGACCCAAGAGACCCAGTACTTC
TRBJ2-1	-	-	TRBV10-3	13	CAISPAWNNEQFF	TGTGCCATCAGCCCGGCTTGGAACAATGAGCAGTTCTTC
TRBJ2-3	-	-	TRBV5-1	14	CASSLGSGYDTQYF	TGCGCCAGCAGCTTGGGTTCAGGGTATGATACGCAGTATTTT
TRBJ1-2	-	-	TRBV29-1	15	CSARRERDLTYGYTF	TGCAGCGCCCGGCGCGAGCGGGACCTTACTTATGGCTACACCTTC
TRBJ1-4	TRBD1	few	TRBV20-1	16	CSASTPIGQGLEKLFF	TGCAGTGCTAGCACCCCCATAGGACAGGGCCTTGAAAAACTGTTTTTT
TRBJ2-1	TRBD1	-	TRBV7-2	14	CASSSDRGYNEQFF	TGTGCCAGCAGCTCAGACAGGGGATACAATGAGCAGTTCTTC
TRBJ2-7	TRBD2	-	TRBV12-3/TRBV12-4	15	CASRDSGSSYNEQYF	TGTGCCAGCAGAGATAGCGGGAGCTCCTACAATGAGCAGTACTTC
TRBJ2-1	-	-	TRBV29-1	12	CSVAGGRNEQFF	TGCAGCGTTGCTGGGGGCCGGAATGAGCAGTTCTTC
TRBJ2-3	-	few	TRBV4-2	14	CASSLLPGTDTQYF	TGTGCCAGCAGCCTTCTCCCTGGCACAGATACGCAGTATTTT
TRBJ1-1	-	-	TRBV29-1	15	CSVVVFGYRNTEAFF	TGCAGCGTTGTCGTCTTCGGGTATCGGAACACTGAAGCTTTCTTT
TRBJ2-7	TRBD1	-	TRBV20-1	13	CSATTDRGYEQYF	TGCAGTGCTACAACGGACAGGGGATACGAGCAGTACTTC
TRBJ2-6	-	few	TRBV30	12	CAWNPGANVLTF	TGTGCCTGGAACCCTGGGGCCAACGTCCTGACTTTC
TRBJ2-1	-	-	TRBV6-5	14	CASQGEAGGNEQFF	TGTGCCAGCCAAGGTGAGGCTGGGGGCAATGAGCAGTTCTTC
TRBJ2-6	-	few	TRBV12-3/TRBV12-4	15	CASSFHRKSANVLTF	TGTGCCAGCAGTTTCCACAGGAAAAGTGCCAACGTCCTGACTTTC
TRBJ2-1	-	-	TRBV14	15	CASSQELGEYNEQFF	TGTGCCAGCAGCCAAGAGCTAGGGGAGTACAATGAGCAGTTCTTC
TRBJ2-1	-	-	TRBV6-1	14	CASSEVGRGNEQFF	TGTGCCAGCAGTGAAGTGGGTAGGGGTAATGAGCAGTTCTTC
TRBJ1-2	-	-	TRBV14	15	CASSLTRGSSYGYTF	TGTGCCAGCAGCCTAACCAGAGGGTCTAGTTATGGCTACACCTTC
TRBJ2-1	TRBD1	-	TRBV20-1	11	CSGSQGEAQFF	TGCAGTGGCTCACAGGGGGAAGCGCAGTTCTTC
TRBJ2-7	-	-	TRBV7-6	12	CASSIPEGEQYF	TGTGCCAGCAGCATCCCTGAGGGCGAGCAGTACTTC
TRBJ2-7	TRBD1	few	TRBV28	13	CASRRDRVHEQYF	TGTGCCAGCAGGCGCGACAGGGTACACGAGCAGTACTTC
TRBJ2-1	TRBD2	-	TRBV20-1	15	CSAILREASYNEQFF	TGCAGTGCTATCTTACGGGAGGCGTCCTACAATGAGCAGTTCTTC
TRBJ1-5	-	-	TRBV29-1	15	CSVVHGRVRRQPQHF	TGCAGCGTTGTTCATGGGAGGGTTCGACGGCAGCCCCAGCATTTT
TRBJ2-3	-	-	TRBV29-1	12	CSVVSSTDTQYF	TGCAGCGTTGTCTCTAGCACAGATACGCAGTATTTT
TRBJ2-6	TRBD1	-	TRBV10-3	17	CAIRVGTGESGANALTF	TGTGCCATCAGGGTCGGGACAGGGGAATCTGGGGCCAACGCCCTGACTTTC
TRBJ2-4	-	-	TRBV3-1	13	CASSQDPTAEWYF	TGTGCCAGCAGCCAAGATCCGACCGCTGAATGGTACTTC
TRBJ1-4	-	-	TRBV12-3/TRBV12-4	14	CASRGLGTNEKLFF	TGTGCCAGCAGGGGACTGGGAACTAATGAAAAACTGTTTTTT
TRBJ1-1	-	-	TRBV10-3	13	CAISESVNTEAFF	TGTGCCATCAGTGAATCCGTTAACACTGAAGCTTTCTTT
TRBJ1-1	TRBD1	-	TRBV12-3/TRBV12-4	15	CASSFLGQGSTEAFF	TGTGCCAGCAGTTTTCTGGGACAGGGGAGCACTGAAGCTTTCTTT
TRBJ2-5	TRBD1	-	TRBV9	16	CASSPGQGVWEETQYF	TGTGCCAGCAGCCCAGGACAGGGGGTTTGGGAAGAGACCCAGTACTTC
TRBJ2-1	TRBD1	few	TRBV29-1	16	CSVEDQDRDPYNEQFF	TGCAGCGTTGAAGATCAGGACAGGGACCCCTACAATGAGCAGTTCTTC
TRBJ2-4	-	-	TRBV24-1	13	CATSEPSKNIQYF	TGTGCCACCAGTGAACCGTCCAAAAACATTCAGTACTTC
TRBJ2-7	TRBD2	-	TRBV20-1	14	CSADRTSGSVEQYF	TGCAGTGCTGACCGGACTAGCGGGAGCGTCGAGCAGTACTTC
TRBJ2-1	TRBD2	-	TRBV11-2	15	CASTESGTSGSTQFF	TGTGCCAGCACCGAATCCGGGACTAGCGGGAGTACACAGTTCTTC
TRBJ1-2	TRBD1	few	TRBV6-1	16	CASSESVPGQDYGYTF	TGTGCCAGCAGTGAATCGGTACCGGGACAGGACTATGGCTACACCTTC
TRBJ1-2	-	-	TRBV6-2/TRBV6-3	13	CASSYEQLYGYTF	TGTGCCAGCAGTTATGAACAGCTATATGGCTACACCTTC
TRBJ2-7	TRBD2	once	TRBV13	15	CASSVSGTPSYEQYF	TGTGCCAGCAGCGTGAGCGGGACTCCCTCCTACGAGCAGTACTTC
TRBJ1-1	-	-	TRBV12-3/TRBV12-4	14	CASSGSGWGTEAFF	TGTGCCAGCTCCGGGTCAGGGTGGGGCACTGAAGCTTTCTTT
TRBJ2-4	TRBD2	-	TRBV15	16	CATSNDVLAGVLIQYF	TGTGCCACCAGCAACGATGTACTAGCGGGAGTTTTAATTCAGTACTTC
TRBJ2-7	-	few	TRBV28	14	CASRPGTHSYEQYF	TGTGCCAGCAGGCCCGGGACTCACTCCTACGAGCAGTACTTC
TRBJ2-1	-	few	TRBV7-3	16	CASSLETSLSYNEQFF	TGTGCCAGCAGCCTTGAGACTAGTTTGTCCTACAATGAGCAGTTCTTC
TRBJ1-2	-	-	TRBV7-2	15	CASSLGTVNNYGYTF	TGTGCCAGCAGCTTAGGGACAGTTAATAACTATGGCTACACCTTC
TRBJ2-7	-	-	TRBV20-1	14	CSAGPGLGDTEQYF	TGCAGTGCTGGACCGGGTCTGGGGGATACGGAGCAGTACTTC
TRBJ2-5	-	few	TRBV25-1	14	CASSGVDGVETQYF	TGTGCCAGCAGTGGAGTGGACGGGGTGGAGACCCAGTACTTC
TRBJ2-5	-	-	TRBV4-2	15	CASSQDEGREETQYF	TGTGCCAGCAGCCAAGATGAGGGCCGGGAAGAGACCCAGTACTTC
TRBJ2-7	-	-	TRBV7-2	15	CASSLTGTKIYEQYF	TGTGCCAGCAGCCTAACCGGGACCAAAATCTACGAGCAGTACTTC
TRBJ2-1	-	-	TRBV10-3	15	CAISEGQPDKNEQFF	TGTGCCATCAGTGAGGGACAGCCGGACAAGAATGAGCAGTTCTTC
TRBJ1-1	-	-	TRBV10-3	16	CAISESVGGPRTEAFF	TGTGCCATCAGTGAGTCAGTTGGGGGGCCTAGGACTGAAGCTTTCTTT
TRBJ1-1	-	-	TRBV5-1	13	CASSLYSGTEAFF	TGCGCCAGCAGCTTGTATTCCGGGACTGAAGCTTTCTTT
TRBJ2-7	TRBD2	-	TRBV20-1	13	CSAREGGRHEQYF	TGCAGTGCTAGAGAGGGCGGGAGACACGAGCAGTACTTC
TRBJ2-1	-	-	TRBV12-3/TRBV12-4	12	CASSLAVREPFF	TGTGCCAGCAGTTTAGCTGTACGAGAGCCGTTCTTC
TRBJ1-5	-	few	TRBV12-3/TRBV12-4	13	CASSFKDNQPQHF	TGTGCCAGCAGTTTTAAGGACAATCAGCCCCAGCATTTT
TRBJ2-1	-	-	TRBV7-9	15	CASSPGLQIDNEQFF	TGTGCCAGCAGCCCGGGACTCCAAATCGACAATGAGCAGTTCTTC
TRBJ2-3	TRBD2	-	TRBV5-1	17	CASSGGLAGGPTDTQYF	TGCGCCAGCAGCGGAGGACTAGCGGGAGGGCCCACGGATACGCAGTATTTT